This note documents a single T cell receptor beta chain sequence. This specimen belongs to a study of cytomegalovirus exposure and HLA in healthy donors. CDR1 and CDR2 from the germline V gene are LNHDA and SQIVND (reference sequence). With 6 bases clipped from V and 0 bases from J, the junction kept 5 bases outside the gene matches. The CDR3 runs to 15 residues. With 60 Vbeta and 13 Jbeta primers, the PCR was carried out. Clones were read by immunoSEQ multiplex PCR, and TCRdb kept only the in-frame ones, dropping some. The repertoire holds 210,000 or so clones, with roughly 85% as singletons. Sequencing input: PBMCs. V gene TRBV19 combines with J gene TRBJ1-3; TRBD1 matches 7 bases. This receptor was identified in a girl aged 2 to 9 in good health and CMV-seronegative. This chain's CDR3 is CASSLGGFSGNTIYF. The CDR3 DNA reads TGTGCCAGTAGCCTAGGGGGCTTCTCTGGAAACACCATATATTTT.